These T cell receptor beta chains were read from a single sample in a study of blood T cell repertoires in COVID-19. Here immunoSEQ multiplex PCR was the method, and the copy in TCRdb shows in-frame clones only, minus some. This table holds 95,000 to 110,000 clones, 80% to 90% found once. What was sequenced was peripheral blood. These receptors all stem from a human donor in a cohort sampled during active COVID-19. CDR3s include the opening cysteine and the closing phenylalanine or tryptophan. A D gene is named only where the DNA matches it firmly. The size entry is marked missing in some rows and otherwise reads once, few, many or a size class.

len	abundance	j_gene	d_gene	v_gene	CDR3aa	CDR3nt
13	-	TRBJ1-1	TRBD1	TRBV12-3/TRBV12-4	CASSKTGGADAFF	TGTGCCAGCAGTAAGACAGGGGGCGCGGATGCTTTCTTT
15	-	TRBJ2-1	TRBD1	TRBV7-2	CASSADRGRANEQFF	TGTGCCAGCAGCGCGGACAGGGGAAGGGCGAATGAGCAGTTCTTC
12	-	TRBJ1-2	-	TRBV28	CATNGRGYGYTF	TGTGCCACAAATGGAAGGGGCTATGGCTACACCTTC
17	-	TRBJ2-3	TRBD2	TRBV6-1	CASSAGRTGGLTDTQYF	TGTGCCAGCAGTGCCGGAAGGACGGGGGGGCTTACAGATACGCAGTATTTT
14	once	TRBJ2-7	TRBD1	TRBV28	CASSEPGTAYEQYF	TGTGCCAGCAGTGAACCCGGGACAGCCTACGAGCAGTACTTC
15	-	TRBJ1-1	TRBD1	TRBV15	CATSYQTGGGTEAFF	TGTGCCACCAGTTACCAGACAGGGGGCGGCACTGAAGCTTTCTTT
13	-	TRBJ2-5	-	TRBV7-8	CASSLGAGETQYF	TGTGCCAGCAGCTTAGGCGCGGGGGAGACCCAGTACTTC
16	-	TRBJ2-5	TRBD1	TRBV11-3	CASSQRRQGAIETQYF	TGTGCCAGCAGCCAAAGGCGGCAGGGGGCGATTGAGACCCAGTACTTC
13	few	TRBJ2-7	TRBD2	TRBV4-1	CASSQDPDRGGHF	TGCGCCAGCAGCCAAGATCCGGACCGCGGGGGTCACTTC
16	once	TRBJ2-3	-	TRBV4-3	CASSQDPGFGTDTQYF	TGCGCCAGCAGCCAAGATCCGGGGTTCGGGACAGATACGCAGTATTTT
16	-	TRBJ2-7	-	TRBV28	CASCGLTYRASYEQYF	TGTGCCAGCTGTGGACTTACTTACCGCGCATCCTACGAGCAGTACTTC
19	-	TRBJ1-5	TRBD1	TRBV2	CASRDDGTAIRLKDQPQHF	TGTGCCAGCAGGGACGACGGGACAGCAATCCGACTTAAGGATCAGCCCCAGCATTTT
13	once	TRBJ2-2	-	TRBV6-2/TRBV6-3	CASSTRYTGELFF	TGTGCCAGCAGTACGCGGTACACCGGGGAGCTGTTTTTT
14	few	TRBJ2-1	-	TRBV19	CASTETGTYNEQFF	TGTGCCAGTACCGAGACCGGGACCTACAATGAGCAGTTCTTC
15	-	TRBJ2-7	TRBD2	TRBV19	CASSTDRTSGYEQYF	TGTGCCAGTAGTACCGACCGGACTAGCGGATACGAGCAGTACTTC
14	once	TRBJ2-7	TRBD2	TRBV19	CASSIGGNSYEQYF	TGTGCCAGTAGTATCGGGGGGAACTCCTACGAGCAGTACTTC
16	-	TRBJ1-2	TRBD1	TRBV29-1	CSVDSDLNRGMDGYTF	TGCAGCGTTGATTCCGACCTCAACAGGGGTATGGATGGCTACACCTTC
14	-	TRBJ2-3	TRBD1	TRBV25-1	CASSDDRGRDTQYF	TGTGCCAGCAGTGACGACAGGGGGAGAGATACGCAGTATTTT
13	-	TRBJ1-2	-	TRBV6-5	CASNFEGPYGYTF	TGTGCCAGCAACTTCGAGGGTCCCTATGGCTACACCTTC
16	-	TRBJ1-2	TRBD1	TRBV6-2/TRBV6-3	CASSYARDRFVGGYTF	TGTGCCAGCAGTTACGCCCGGGACAGGTTTGTGGGAGGCTACACCTTC
14	-	TRBJ1-5	TRBD1	TRBV19	CASGQGAVFQPQHF	TGTGCCAGTGGACAGGGGGCGGTATTTCAGCCCCAGCATTTT
15	-	TRBJ2-4	TRBD1	TRBV25-1	CASRGTGFAKNIQYF	TGTGCCAGCAGAGGGACAGGGTTTGCCAAAAACATTCAGTACTTC
15	-	TRBJ2-1	TRBD1	TRBV9	CASSGDGTGVNEQFF	TGTGCCAGCAGCGGGGACGGGACAGGGGTCAATGAGCAGTTCTTC
15	-	TRBJ1-1	-	TRBV4-1	CASSQTGTMNTEAFF	TGCGCCAGCAGCCAAACCGGGACAATGAACACTGAAGCTTTCTTT
13	-	TRBJ1-2	-	TRBV6-5	CASSSVGYYGYTF	TGTGCCAGCAGTTCCGTGGGCTACTATGGCTACACCTTC
12	once	TRBJ2-2	-	TRBV28	CASSPSTGELFF	TGTGCCAGCAGCCCCAGCACCGGGGAGCTGTTTTTT
16	-	TRBJ2-1	TRBD2	TRBV9	CASSVTSGTKVNEQFF	TGTGCCAGCAGCGTAACTTCCGGGACTAAGGTCAATGAGCAGTTCTTC
13	-	TRBJ1-1	TRBD1	TRBV7-9	CASSFDGTGAAFF	TGTGCCAGCAGCTTCGATGGGACAGGGGCGGCTTTCTTT
13	-	TRBJ2-7	TRBD1	TRBV30	CAWRGTAPYEQYF	TGTGCCTGGAGGGGGACAGCCCCCTACGAGCAGTACTTC
16	-	TRBJ2-3	TRBD2	TRBV28	CASSPAGGLFTDTQYF	TGTGCCAGCAGTCCGGCGGGGGGGTTATTCACAGATACGCAGTATTTT
15	once	TRBJ2-1	-	TRBV6-4	CASSVGAGTYNEQFF	TGTGCCAGCAGTGTGGGGGCCGGAACATACAATGAGCAGTTCTTC
17	-	TRBJ2-7	TRBD2	TRBV10-3	CAIRPGLAGGTSYEQYF	TGTGCCATCAGGCCGGGACTAGCGGGAGGCACCTCCTACGAGCAGTACTTC
15	-	TRBJ1-2	-	TRBV6-5	CASSRTSGGTYGYTF	TGTGCCAGCAGCCGAACGTCGGGGGGGACCTATGGCTACACCTTC
17	-	TRBJ1-6	TRBD1	TRBV7-2	CASSPRDSLAYNSPLHF	TGTGCCAGCAGCCCGAGGGACAGCCTAGCCTATAATTCACCCCTCCACTTT
13	-	TRBJ1-2	TRBD1	TRBV29-1	CSVLVGQGADYTF	TGCAGCGTCCTAGTGGGACAGGGGGCGGACTACACCTTC
11	few	TRBJ1-1	-	TRBV10-1	CASSEGGEAFF	TGCGCCAGCAGTGAGGGGGGCGAAGCTTTCTTT
14	-	TRBJ1-2	-	TRBV21-1	CASSPPPRVYGYTF	TGTGCCAGCAGCCCACCCCCACGGGTCTATGGCTACACCTTC
16	-	TRBJ2-6	-	TRBV27	CASAGSAISGANVLTF	TGTGCCAGCGCCGGGTCCGCGATCTCTGGGGCCAACGTCCTGACTTTC
14	-	TRBJ2-3	-	TRBV3-1/TRBV3-2	CASSPNIGGDTQYF	TGTGCCAGCAGCCCCAACATCGGGGGAGATACGCAGTATTTT
14	-	TRBJ1-2	-	TRBV7-2	CASSLDVEAYGYTF	TGTGCCAGCAGCTTAGACGTAGAGGCCTATGGCTACACCTTC
10	once	TRBJ2-1	-	TRBV30	CAWSQNEQFF	TGTGCCTGGAGTCAAAATGAGCAGTTCTTC
16	-	TRBJ2-3	TRBD2	TRBV18	CASSPQVGGGTDTQYF	TGTGCCAGCTCACCCCAAGTGGGCGGGGGGACAGATACGCAGTATTTT
16	-	TRBJ1-2	-	TRBV19	CASRLPTGLANYGYTF	TGTGCCAGTAGACTGCCCACAGGATTAGCTAACTATGGCTACACCTTC
17	-	TRBJ2-7	TRBD2	TRBV28	CASTRGGWSGRSYEQYF	TGTGCCAGCACCAGAGGGGGGTGGAGCGGGAGGTCCTACGAGCAGTACTTC
14	few	TRBJ2-5	-	TRBV11-3	CASSLASGQETQYF	TGTGCCAGCAGCTTAGCGAGCGGGCAAGAGACCCAGTACTTC
15	few	TRBJ2-6	-	TRBV19	CASSHSGSGANVLTF	TGTGCCAGTAGTCACTCCGGGTCTGGGGCCAACGTCCTGACTTTC
11	-	TRBJ2-2	-	TRBV6-2/TRBV6-3	CASSREIRLFF	TGTGCCAGCAGTCGGGAGATTCGGCTGTTTTTT
12	-	TRBJ2-7	-	TRBV15	CATSRGRDEQYF	TGTGCCACCAGCAGAGGGAGGGACGAGCAGTACTTC
15	-	TRBJ1-4	-	TRBV5-1	CASSLGGSTNEKLFF	TGCGCCAGCAGCTTGGGCGGTTCAACTAATGAAAAACTGTTTTTT
14	-	TRBJ2-7	-	TRBV6-1	CASSEGQGIYEQYF	TGTGCCAGCAGTGAAGGGCAGGGGATATACGAGCAGTACTTC